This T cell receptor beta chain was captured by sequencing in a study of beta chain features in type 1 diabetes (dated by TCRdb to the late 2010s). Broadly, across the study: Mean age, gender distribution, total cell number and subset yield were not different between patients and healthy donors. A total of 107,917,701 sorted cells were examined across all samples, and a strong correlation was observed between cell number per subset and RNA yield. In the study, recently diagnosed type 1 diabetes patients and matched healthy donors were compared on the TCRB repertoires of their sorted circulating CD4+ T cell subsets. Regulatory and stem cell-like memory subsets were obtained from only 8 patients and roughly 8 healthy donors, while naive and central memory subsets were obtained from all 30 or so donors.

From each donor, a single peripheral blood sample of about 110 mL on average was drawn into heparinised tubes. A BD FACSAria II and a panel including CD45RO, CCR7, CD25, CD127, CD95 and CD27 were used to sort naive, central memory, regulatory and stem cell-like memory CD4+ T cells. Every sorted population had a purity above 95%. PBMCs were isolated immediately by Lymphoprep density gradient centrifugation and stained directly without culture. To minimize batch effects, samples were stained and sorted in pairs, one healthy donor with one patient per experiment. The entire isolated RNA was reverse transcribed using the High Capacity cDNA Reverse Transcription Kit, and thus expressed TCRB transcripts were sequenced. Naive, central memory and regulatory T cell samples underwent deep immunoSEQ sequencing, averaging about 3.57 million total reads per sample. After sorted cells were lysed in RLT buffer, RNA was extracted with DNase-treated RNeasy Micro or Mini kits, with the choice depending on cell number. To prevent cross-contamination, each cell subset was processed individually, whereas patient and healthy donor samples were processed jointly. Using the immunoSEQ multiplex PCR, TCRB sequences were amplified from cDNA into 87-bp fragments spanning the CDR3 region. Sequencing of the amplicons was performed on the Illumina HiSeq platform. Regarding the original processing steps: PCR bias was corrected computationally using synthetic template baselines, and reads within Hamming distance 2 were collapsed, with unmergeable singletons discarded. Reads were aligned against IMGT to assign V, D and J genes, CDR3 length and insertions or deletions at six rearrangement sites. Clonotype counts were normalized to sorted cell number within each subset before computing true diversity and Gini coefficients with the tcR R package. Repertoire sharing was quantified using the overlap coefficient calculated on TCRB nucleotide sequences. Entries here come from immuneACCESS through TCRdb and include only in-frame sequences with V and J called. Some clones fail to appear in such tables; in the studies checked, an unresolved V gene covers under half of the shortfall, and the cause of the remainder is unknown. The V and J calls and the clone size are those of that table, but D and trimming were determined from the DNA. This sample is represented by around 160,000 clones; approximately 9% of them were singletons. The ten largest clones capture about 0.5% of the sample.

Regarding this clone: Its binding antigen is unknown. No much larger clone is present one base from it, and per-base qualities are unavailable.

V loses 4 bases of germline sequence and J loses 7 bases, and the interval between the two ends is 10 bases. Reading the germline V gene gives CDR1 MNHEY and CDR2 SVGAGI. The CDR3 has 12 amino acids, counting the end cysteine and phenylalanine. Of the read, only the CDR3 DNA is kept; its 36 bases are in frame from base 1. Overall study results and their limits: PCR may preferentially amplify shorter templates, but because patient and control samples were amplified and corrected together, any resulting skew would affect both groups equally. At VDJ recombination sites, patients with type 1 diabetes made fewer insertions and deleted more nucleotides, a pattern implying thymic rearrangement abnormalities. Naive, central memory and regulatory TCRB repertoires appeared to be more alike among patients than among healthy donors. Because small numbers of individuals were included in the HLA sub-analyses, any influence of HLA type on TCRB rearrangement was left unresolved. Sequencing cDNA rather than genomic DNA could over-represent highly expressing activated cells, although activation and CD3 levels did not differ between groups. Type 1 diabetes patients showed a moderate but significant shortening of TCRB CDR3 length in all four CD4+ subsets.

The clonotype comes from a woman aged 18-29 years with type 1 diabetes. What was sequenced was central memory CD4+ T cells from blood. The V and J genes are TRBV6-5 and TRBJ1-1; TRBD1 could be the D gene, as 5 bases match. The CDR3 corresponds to CASSSITGEAFF. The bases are TGTGCCAGCAGTTCCATAACAGGTGAAGCTTTCTTT.